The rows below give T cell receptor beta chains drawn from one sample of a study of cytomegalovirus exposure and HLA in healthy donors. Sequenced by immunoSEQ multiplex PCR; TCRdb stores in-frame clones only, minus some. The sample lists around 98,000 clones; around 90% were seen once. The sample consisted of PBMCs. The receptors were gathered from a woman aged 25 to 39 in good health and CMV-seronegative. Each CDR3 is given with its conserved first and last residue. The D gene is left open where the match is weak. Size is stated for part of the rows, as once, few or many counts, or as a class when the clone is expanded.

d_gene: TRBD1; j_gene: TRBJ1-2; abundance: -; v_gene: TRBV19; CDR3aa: CAGRDRGYGYTF; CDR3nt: TGTGCCGGACGAGACAGGGGGTATGGCTACACCTTC
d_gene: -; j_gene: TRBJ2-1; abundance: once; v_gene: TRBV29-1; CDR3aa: CSVGTVEQFF; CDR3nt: TGCAGCGTTGGAACAGTTGAGCAGTTCTTC
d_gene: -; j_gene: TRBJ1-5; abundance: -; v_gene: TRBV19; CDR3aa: CASSISGPAGFSNQPQHF; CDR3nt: TGTGCCAGTAGTATCTCAGGACCCGCGGGGTTTAGCAATCAGCCCCAGCATTTT
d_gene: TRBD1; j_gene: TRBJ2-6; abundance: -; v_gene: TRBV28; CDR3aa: CASSTLINRGGHSGANVLTF; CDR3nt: TGTGCCAGCAGTACCCTCATTAACAGGGGCGGACACTCTGGGGCCAACGTCCTGACTTTC
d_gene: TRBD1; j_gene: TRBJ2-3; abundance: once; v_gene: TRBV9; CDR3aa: CASSVFGTGGTDTQYF; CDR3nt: TGTGCCAGCAGCGTATTTGGGACAGGGGGCACAGATACGCAGTATTTT
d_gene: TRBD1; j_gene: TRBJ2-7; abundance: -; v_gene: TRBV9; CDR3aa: CASSVGDRGPYEQYF; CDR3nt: TGTGCCAGCAGCGTAGGGGACAGGGGACCCTACGAGCAGTACTTC
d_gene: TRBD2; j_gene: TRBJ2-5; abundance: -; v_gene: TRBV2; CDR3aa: CASQGSGGDPQYF; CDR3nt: TGTGCCAGCCAGGGAAGCGGGGGCGATCCCCAGTACTTC
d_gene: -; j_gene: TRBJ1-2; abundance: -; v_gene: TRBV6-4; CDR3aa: CASSEQGSLGFDGYTF; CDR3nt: TGTGCCAGCAGTGAGCAGGGATCCCTGGGGTTCGATGGCTACACCTTC
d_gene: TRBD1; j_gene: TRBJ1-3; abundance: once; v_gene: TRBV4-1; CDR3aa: CASSQVLGQGGNTIYF; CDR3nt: TGCGCCAGCAGCCAAGTATTGGGACAGGGTGGAAACACCATATATTTT
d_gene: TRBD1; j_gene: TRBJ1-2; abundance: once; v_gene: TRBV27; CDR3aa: CASSAGTGSRGYTF; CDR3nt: TGTGCCAGCAGCGCCGGGACAGGTAGTCGCGGCTACACCTTC
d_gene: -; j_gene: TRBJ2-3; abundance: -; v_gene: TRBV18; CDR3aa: CASSPREDTQYF; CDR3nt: TGTGCCAGCTCACCACGGGAGGATACGCAGTATTTT
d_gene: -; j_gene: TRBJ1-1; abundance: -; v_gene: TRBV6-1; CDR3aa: CASSARDTEAFF; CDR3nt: TGTGCCAGCAGTGCCCGGGACACTGAAGCTTTCTTT
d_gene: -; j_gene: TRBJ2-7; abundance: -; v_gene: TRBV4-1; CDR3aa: CASSPVLGGSYEQYF; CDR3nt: TGCGCCAGCAGCCCAGTTTTGGGAGGTTCCTACGAGCAGTACTTC
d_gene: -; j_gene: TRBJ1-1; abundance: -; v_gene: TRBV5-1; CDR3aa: CASSNTTLIKAFF; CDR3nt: TGCGCCAGCAGCAACACCACCCTTATAAAAGCTTTCTTT
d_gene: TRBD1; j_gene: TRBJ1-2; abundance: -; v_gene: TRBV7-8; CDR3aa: CASSLTGTGALYGYTF; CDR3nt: TGTGCCAGCAGCTTAACCGGGACAGGGGCGTTGTATGGCTACACCTTC
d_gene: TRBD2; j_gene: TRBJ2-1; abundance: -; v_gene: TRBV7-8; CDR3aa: CASSSLAGGYNEQFF; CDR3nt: TGTGCCAGCAGTTCATTAGCGGGGGGTTACAATGAGCAGTTCTTC
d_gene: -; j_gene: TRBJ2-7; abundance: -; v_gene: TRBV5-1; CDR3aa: CASSLGSLYYYEQYF; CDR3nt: TGCGCCAGCAGCTTGGGGAGTTTGTACTACTACGAGCAGTACTTC
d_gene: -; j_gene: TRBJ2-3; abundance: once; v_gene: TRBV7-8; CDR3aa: CASSLALDSLTDTQYF; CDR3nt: TGTGCCAGCAGCTTAGCGCTGGACAGCCTCACAGATACGCAGTATTTT
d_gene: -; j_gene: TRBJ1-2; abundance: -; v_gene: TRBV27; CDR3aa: CASSLSLGGRYGYTF; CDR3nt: TGTGCCAGCAGTTTATCATTGGGGGGGAGGTATGGCTACACCTTC
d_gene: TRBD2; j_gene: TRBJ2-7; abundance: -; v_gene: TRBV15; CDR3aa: CATSRPGRTSGNKQYF; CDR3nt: TGTGCCACCAGCAGACCCGGACGGACTAGCGGGAATAAGCAGTACTTC
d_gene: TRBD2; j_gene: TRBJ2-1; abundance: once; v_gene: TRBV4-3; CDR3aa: CASSQVAGLAFSSYNEQFF; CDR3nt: TGCGCCAGCAGCCAAGTAGCGGGACTAGCGTTTAGCTCCTACAATGAGCAGTTCTTC
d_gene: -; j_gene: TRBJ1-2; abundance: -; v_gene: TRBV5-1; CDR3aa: CASSLDRSNYGYTF; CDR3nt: TGCGCCAGCAGCTTGGACAGGTCGAACTATGGCTACACCTTC
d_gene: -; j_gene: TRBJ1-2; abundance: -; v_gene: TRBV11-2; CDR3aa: CASSPSTSYGYTF; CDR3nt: TGTGCCAGCAGCCCCTCCACCAGCTATGGCTACACCTTC
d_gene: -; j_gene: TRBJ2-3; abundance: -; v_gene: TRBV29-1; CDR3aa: CSVGGATSTDTQYF; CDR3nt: TGCAGCGTTGGAGGAGCGACTAGCACAGATACGCAGTATTTT
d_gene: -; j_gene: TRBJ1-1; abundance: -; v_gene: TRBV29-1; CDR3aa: CSVLDSLNTEAFF; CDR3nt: TGCAGCGTCTTGGACAGCCTGAACACTGAAGCTTTCTTT
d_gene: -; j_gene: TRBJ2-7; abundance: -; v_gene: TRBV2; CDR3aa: CASRPPPGFYPYEQYF; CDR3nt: TGTGCCAGCAGACCCCCCCCCGGGTTCTACCCCTACGAGCAGTACTTC
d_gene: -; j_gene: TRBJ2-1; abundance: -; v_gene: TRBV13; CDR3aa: CASSLVGAGNEQFF; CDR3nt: TGTGCCAGCAGCTTGGTTGGGGCCGGGAATGAGCAGTTCTTC
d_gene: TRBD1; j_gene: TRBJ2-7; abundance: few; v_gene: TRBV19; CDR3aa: CAIKGPRVQGEKHEQYF; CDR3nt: TGTGCCATTAAGGGGCCCCGAGTACAGGGGGAGAAACACGAGCAGTACTTC
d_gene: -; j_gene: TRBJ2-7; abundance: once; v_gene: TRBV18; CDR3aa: CASSPGGAGTYEQYF; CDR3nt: TGTGCCAGCTCACCGGGCGGGGCAGGGACCTACGAGCAGTACTTC
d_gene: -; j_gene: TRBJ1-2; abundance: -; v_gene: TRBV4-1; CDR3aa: CASSHPGLEGYTF; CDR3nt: TGCGCCAGCAGCCATCCAGGGCTAGAGGGCTACACCTTC
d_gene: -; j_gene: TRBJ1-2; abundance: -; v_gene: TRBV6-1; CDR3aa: CASSERYYGYTF; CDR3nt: TGTGCCAGCAGTGAACGGTACTATGGCTACACCTTC
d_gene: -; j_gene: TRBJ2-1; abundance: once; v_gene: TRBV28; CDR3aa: CASSLRQTHYNEQFF; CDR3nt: TGTGCCAGCAGTCTCAGACAGACGCATTACAATGAGCAGTTCTTC
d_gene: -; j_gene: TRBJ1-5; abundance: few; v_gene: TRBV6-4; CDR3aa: CASSGAQGCNQPQHF; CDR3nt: TGTGCCAGCAGTGGGGCACAGGGTTGCAATCAGCCCCAGCATTTT
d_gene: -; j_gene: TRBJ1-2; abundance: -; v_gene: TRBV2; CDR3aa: CASSSTGDGYTF; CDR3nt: TGTGCCAGCAGTAGCACAGGAGATGGCTACACCTTC
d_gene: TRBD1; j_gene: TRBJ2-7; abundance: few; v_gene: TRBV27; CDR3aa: CASSFSTGESSYEQYF; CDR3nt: TGTGCCAGCAGTTTCTCGACAGGGGAAAGCTCCTACGAGCAGTACTTC
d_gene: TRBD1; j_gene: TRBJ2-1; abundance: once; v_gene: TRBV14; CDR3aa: CASSRPGTGYYNEQFF; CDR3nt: TGTGCCAGCAGCCGTCCCGGGACAGGGTACTACAATGAGCAGTTCTTC
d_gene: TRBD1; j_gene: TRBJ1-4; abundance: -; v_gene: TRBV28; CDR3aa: CASSSHPGQGAGEKLFF; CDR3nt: TGTGCCAGCAGTTCCCACCCGGGACAGGGGGCTGGAGAAAAACTGTTTTTT